The rows below give T cell receptor beta chains drawn from one sample of a study of T cell repertoires in cytomegalovirus infection. From the reads, TCRdb called clonotypes with MiXCR, one entry per CDR3 protein. The sample records 830,000 or so distinct CDR3 sequences, approximately 29% being singletons. These receptors are not linked to any known antigen. The sample here was cultured CD8+ T cells from PBMCs, taken from culture after CMV antigen stimulation. These receptors all stem from a human donor in good health (CMV status not recorded). Some clones in this sample may be carry-over from other donors' samples. The CDR3 runs from the conserved cysteine through the conserved F or W. The D gene is left open where the match is weak. Clone sizes are given selectively: once, few, many, or a class where the clone is expanded.

TRBV7-8	TRBD1	many	TRBJ2-5	TGTGCCAGCAGCTTAGCGACAGGGGTCAAAGAGACCCAGTACTTC	CASSLATGVKETQYF
TRBV28	.	.	TRBJ1-5	TGTGCCAGCAGTTTATTCGGGGTATCCCAGCATTTT	CASSLFGVSQHF
TRBV7-8	.	many	TRBJ2-7	TGTGCCAGCAGCTTTCCGGGGGGCAGGTACGAGCAGTACTTC	CASSFPGGRYEQYF
TRBV5-4	.	.	TRBJ1-2	TGTGCCAGCAGGCCCCCCGGGGGACGGCGAGGCTACACCTTC	CASRPPGGRRGYTF
TRBV7-2	.	many	TRBJ1-4	TGTGCCAGCAGCTCAACAACAGGGAGCGATGAAAAACTGTTTTTT	CASSSTTGSDEKLFF
TRBV11-1	.	few	TRBJ2-5	TGTGCCAGCAGCTTAGTGATGCGCCCTAAAGAGACCCAGTACTTC	CASSLVMRPKETQYF
TRBV27	.	few	TRBJ2-2	TGTGCCAGCAGTATGGGGGTAGACGGGGAGCTGTTTTTT	CASSMGVDGELFF
TRBV12-3/TRBV12-4	TRBD2	.	TRBJ2-3	TGTGCCAGCAGTTTAACACGGACTAGCGCGGCAGATACGCAGTATTTT	CASSLTRTSAADTQYF
TRBV6-6	TRBD2	few	TRBJ2-3	TGTGCCATCCTAGCGGGGGGGACCGGGCAGTATTTT	CAILAGGTGQYF
TRBV6-5	.	many	TRBJ1-2	TGTGCCAGCAGTACTCTGGACTTGAACTATGGCTACACCTTC	CASSTLDLNYGYTF
TRBV24-1	TRBD1	few	TRBJ1-1	TGTGCCACCAGTGATTCATTGGCCAGGGGGAATAATTTGGGCACTGAAGCTTTCTTT	CATSDSLARGNNLGTEAFF
TRBV2	TRBD1	once	TRBJ2-5	TGTGCCAGCAGAGAAGTGGCAGGGACAGTTTCCGAAGAGACCCAGTACTTC	CASREVAGTVSEETQYF
TRBV7-6	.	.	TRBJ1-1	TGTGCCAGCAGCTTAATGGGGGCGAACACTGAAGCTTTCTTT	CASSLMGANTEAFF
TRBV27	.	few	TRBJ2-7	TGTGCCAGCAGTTCAGCCAAGTCCTACGAGCAGTACTTC	CASSSAKSYEQYF
TRBV27	.	.	TRBJ2-7	TGTGCCAGCAGTTTTCTAGCTACGGACGAGCAGTACTTC	CASSFLATDEQYF
TRBV6-1	.	few	TRBJ1-5	TGTGCCAGCAGTGAAGGAAGTATGAAAAATCAGCCCCAGCATTTT	CASSEGSMKNQPQHF
TRBV27	TRBD2	.	TRBJ2-2	TGTGCCAGCAGTTTAGCGACTAGCGGGGGTTACACCGGGGAGCTGTTTTTT	CASSLATSGGYTGELFF
TRBV7-2	.	many	TRBJ1-1	TGTGCCAGCAGCTTACGGGGGGGACCGAACACTGAAGCTTTCTTT	CASSLRGGPNTEAFF
TRBV5-6	.	.	TRBJ1-1	TGTGCCAGCAGCTTGGATCGTCAGGGCGGACTTTTGGGGACTGAAGCTTTCTTT	CASSLDRQGGLLGTEAFF
TRBV7-8	.	few	TRBJ1-1	TGTGCCAGCAGCTTAGTACGGGAAGCTTTCTTT	CASSLVREAFF
TRBV29-1	TRBD2	.	TRBJ2-1	TGCAGCGTTGACGGCGGGGGTCCCTACAATGAGCAGTTCTTC	CSVDGGGPYNEQFF